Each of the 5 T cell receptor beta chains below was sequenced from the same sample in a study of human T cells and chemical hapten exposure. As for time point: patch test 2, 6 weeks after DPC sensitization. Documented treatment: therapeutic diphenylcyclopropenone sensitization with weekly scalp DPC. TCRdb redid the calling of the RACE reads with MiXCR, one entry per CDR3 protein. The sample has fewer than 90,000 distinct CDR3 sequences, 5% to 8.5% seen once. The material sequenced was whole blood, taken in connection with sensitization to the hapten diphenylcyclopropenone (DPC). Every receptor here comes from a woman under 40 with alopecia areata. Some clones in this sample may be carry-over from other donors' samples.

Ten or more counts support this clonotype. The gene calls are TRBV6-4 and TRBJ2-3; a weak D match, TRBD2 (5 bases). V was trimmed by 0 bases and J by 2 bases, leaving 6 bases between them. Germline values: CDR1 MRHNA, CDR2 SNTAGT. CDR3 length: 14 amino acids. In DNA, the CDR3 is TGTGCCAGCAGTGACTCGAGGGACACAGATACGCAGTATTTT. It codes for CASSDSRDTDTQYF.

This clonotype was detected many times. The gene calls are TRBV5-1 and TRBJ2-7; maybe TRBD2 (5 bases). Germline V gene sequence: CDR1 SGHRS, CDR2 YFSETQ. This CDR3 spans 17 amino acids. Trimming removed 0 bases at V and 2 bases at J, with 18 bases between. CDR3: CASSLAAPEGQTYEQYF. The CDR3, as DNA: TGCGCCAGCAGCTTGGCCGCCCCAGAGGGTCAAACCTACGAGCAGTACTTC.

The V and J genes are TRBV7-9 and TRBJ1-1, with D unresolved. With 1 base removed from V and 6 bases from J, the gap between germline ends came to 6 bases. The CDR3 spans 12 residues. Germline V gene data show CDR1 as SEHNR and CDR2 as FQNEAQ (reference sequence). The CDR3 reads CASSLVGSEAFF. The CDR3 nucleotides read TGTGCCAGCAGCTTAGTCGGGTCTGAAGCTTTCTTT.

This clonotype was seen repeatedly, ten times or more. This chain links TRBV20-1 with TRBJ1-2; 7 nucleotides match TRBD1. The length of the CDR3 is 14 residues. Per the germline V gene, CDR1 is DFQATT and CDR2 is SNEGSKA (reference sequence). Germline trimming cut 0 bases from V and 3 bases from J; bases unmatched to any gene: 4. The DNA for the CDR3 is TGCAGTGCTAGAGATGCAGGGGGATACTATGGCTACACCTTC. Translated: CSARDAGGYYGYTF.

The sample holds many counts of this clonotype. CDR3 amino acids: CASRREFNSPLHF. As DNA, the CDR3 is TGTGCCAGCAGGAGGGAATTCAATTCACCCCTCCACTTT. The rearrangement links TRBV6-5 to TRBJ1-6; the D is unclear. Germline V lookup: CDR1 MNHEY, CDR2 SVGAGI. Trimming stripped 6 bases from V and 7 bases from J, with 10 bases between. The CDR3 extends over 13 amino acids.